A single sample is the source of the 25 T cell receptor beta chains below, sequenced in a study of T cells in Graves' hyperthyroidism and ophthalmopathy. RNA transcripts were the template for amplifying TCR beta CDR3 regions. The HTBI primer set served for first-round RT-PCR of the TCR CDR3. TCRdb used MiXCR to reprocess the multiplex PCR reads, holding one entry per CDR3 protein. Of roughly 290,000 distinct CDR3 sequences listed, around 15% are singletons. Sample: blood. Receptor source: a woman in her thirties or forties with Graves' hyperthyroidism.

This clonotype was found many times. This chain uses TRBV7-9 with TRBJ2-2; D is unclear. Trimming took off 5 bases at V and 4 bases at J, with 14 bases between the two ends. This CDR3 is 15 amino acids long. CDR1 SEHNR and CDR2 FQNEAQ come from the germline V gene (reference sequence). The CDR3 protein is CASSLRSAGTGELFF. In DNA, the CDR3 is TGTGCCAGCAGCCTTCGCTCTGCCGGCACCGGGGAGCTGTTTTTT. The entire variable domain, with the rest obtained from reference TRBV7-9 and TRBJ2-2, is as follows: DTGVSQNPRHKITKRGQNVTFRCDPISEHNRLYWYRQTLGQGPEFLTYFQNEAQLEKSRLLSDRFSAERPKGSFSTLEIQRTEQGDSAMYLCASSLRSAGTGELFFGEGSRLTVL.

This chain links TRBV7-2 with TRBJ1-4; D is undetermined. Germline V gene data show CDR1 as SGHTA and CDR2 as FQGNSA. V shed 5 bases and J shed 8 bases, with 21 bases lying between them. The CDR3 sequence is 16 residues long. The CDR3 DNA reads as TGTGCCAGCAGCCGTGTTGGATCTCGGCCGGGGGAAAAACTGTTTTTT. Translating gives CASSRVGSRPGEKLFF.

This clonotype was observed at least ten times. This chain links TRBV28 with TRBJ1-5; no firm D call. Trimming took 3 bases from V and 2 from J, leaving 11 bases between them. CDR1 and CDR2 from the germline V gene are MDHEN and SYDVKM. The CDR3 runs to 15 residues. The CDR3 loop is CASSFRKIGNQPQHF. CDR3 DNA sequence: TGTGCCAGCAGTTTCAGAAAAATCGGCAATCAGCCCCAGCATTTT. Based on the CDR3 plus reference TRBV28 and TRBJ1-5, the full variable domain is DVKVTQSSRYLVKRTGEKVFLECVQDMDHENMFWYRQDPGLGLRLIYFSYDVKMKEKGDIPEGYSVSREKKERFSLILESASTNQTSMYLCASSFRKIGNQPQHFGDGTRLSIL.

The genes are TRBV19 and TRBJ1-2; perhaps TRBD1 as D (5 bases). The CDR3 is 12 residues long. The V gene's germline CDR1 is LNHDA and CDR2 SQIVND (reference sequence). V lost 6 bases to trimming and J lost 4 bases, with 9 bases between them. Here the CDR3 DNA reads TGTGCCAGTAGGACAGTCCTCTATGGCTACACCTTC. It is translated as CASRTVLYGYTF.

This clonotype was seen a handful of times. V is TRBV12-3 or TRBV12-4 and J is TRBJ2-1, with 9 nucleotides matching TRBD2. The J segment lost 10 bases and the V segment lost 1 base, leaving 8 bases of the junction unmatched. The CDR3 runs 15 residues. CDR3 coding DNA: TGTGCCAGCAGTTTAGAGACTAGCGGTACCCCGGAGCAGTTCTTC. It is translated as CASSLETSGTPEQFF.

This clonotype was found many times. The J gene is TRBJ2-5, the V gene TRBV12-3 or TRBV12-4, with D unresolved. Trimming shortened V by 7 bases and J by 4 bases, and 16 bases separated the two germline ends. This CDR3 comprises 14 residues. The CDR3 nucleotides are TGTGCCAGCACCCCCCTCGGGTGGGGAGAGACCCAGTACTTC. It yields the protein CASTPLGWGETQYF.

This clonotype was detected many times. The J gene is TRBJ1-1, the V gene TRBV18, with TRBD1 matching 10 bases. V lost 4 bases and J lost 8; bases outside the gene matches: 7. Germline assignment: CDR1 KGHSH and CDR2 LQKENI. This CDR3 is built from 14 residues. The CDR3 protein is CASSLGTGDREAFF. The CDR3 nucleotides are TGTGCCAGCTCACTCGGGACAGGGGATCGAGAAGCTTTCTTT.

The chain joins TRBV7-9 to TRBJ1-3; D remains ambiguous. Germline V gene lookup returns CDR1 SEHNR and CDR2 FQNEAQ (reference sequence). The CDR3 spans 13 residues. The germline V and J ends were trimmed by 0 bases and 8 bases, with 8 bases remaining between them. CDR3 loop: CASSLAVGDTIYF. The CDR3 DNA reads as TGTGCCAGCAGCTTAGCTGTGGGTGACACCATATATTTT.

This clonotype was observed many times. The chain joins TRBV19 to TRBJ1-1; tentatively, D is TRBD1 (5 bases). Trimming shortened V by 6 bases and J by 5 bases, and 22 bases separated the two germline ends. Germline CDR1 is LNHDA and CDR2 is SQIVND (reference sequence). The CDR3 sequence is 16 residues long. The CDR3 region has the DNA TGTGCCAGTAGCCCACTTCAGTCGACAGCGAGGACTGAAGCTTTCTTT. Protein product: CASSPLQSTARTEAFF. Full variable domain (outside the CDR3, taken from reference TRBV19 and TRBJ1-1): DGGITQSPKYLFRKEGQNVTLSCEQNLNHDAMYWYRQDPGQGLRLIYYSQIVNDFQKGDIAEGYSVSREKKESFPLTVTSAQKNPTAFYLCASSPLQSTARTEAFFGQGTRLTVV.

This clonotype has a count of ten or more. The chain carries TRBV13 and TRBJ2-5, with 7 bases aligning to TRBD1. The V gene end was trimmed by 5 bases and the J gene end by 1 base; junction bases not matched to a gene: 4. Per germline, CDR1 PRHDT and CDR2 FYEKMQ (reference sequence). CDR3 length: 14 residues. CDR3 sequence reads: CASSLGQFQETQYF. The CDR3, as DNA: TGTGCCAGCAGCCTGGGACAGTTCCAAGAGACCCAGTACTTC.

This clonotype was observed at least ten times. The J gene is TRBJ2-5, the V gene TRBV7-9; D is unresolved. This CDR3 spans 12 amino acids. CDR1 SEHNR and CDR2 FQNEAQ come from the germline V gene (reference sequence). Trimming pared 11 bases from V and 7 bases from J, leaving 17 bases between. CDR3 residues: CAGNGQVGTQYF. Written as DNA, the CDR3 is TGTGCCGGAAACGGCCAGGTCGGGACCCAGTACTTC. Complete variable domain (other parts from reference TRBV7-9 and TRBJ2-5): DTGVSQNPRHKITKRGQNVTFRCDPISEHNRLYWYRQTLGQGPEFLTYFQNEAQLEKSRLLSDRFSAERPKGSFSTLEIQRTEQGDSAMYLCAGNGQVGTQYFGPGTRLLVL.

The chain carries TRBV9 and TRBJ1-4; the match to TRBD1 covers 7 bases. V was pared by 3 bases and J by 6 bases, with 5 bases of the junction left unmatched. The CDR3 sequence is 14 residues long. In germline, CDR1 is SGDLS, CDR2 YYNGEE. In DNA, the CDR3 is TGTGCCAGCAGCGCCAGGGGACAGCATGAAAAACTGTTTTTT. As protein: CASSARGQHEKLFF.

A few counts support this clonotype. V and J are TRBV27 and TRBJ2-2, with TRBD2 matching over 12 bases. Germline V gene sequence: CDR1 MNHEY, CDR2 SMNVEV (reference sequence). After removal of 2 bases from V and 13 bases from J, the junction contained 17 bases not matched to a gene. The CDR3 contains 18 residues. CDR3 in amino acids: CASSLRLLAGGPNRGLFF. The CDR3 bases are TGTGCCAGCAGTTTAAGGTTGCTAGCGGGAGGGCCCAACCGTGGGCTGTTTTTT.

This clonotype was recorded many times. The chain uses TRBV7-9 and TRBJ2-5; TRBD1 matches 7 bases. Per germline, CDR1 SEHNR and CDR2 FQNEAQ (reference sequence). This CDR3 has 14 amino acids. V trimming: 4 bases; J trimming: 4 bases; junction bases outside the gene matches: 6. DNA of the CDR3: TGTGCCAGCAGCTGGGACAGCAGGGGAGAGACCCAGTACTTC. It yields the protein CASSWDSRGETQYF.

The chain links TRBV19 to TRBJ2-1, with 12 bases aligning to TRBD2. The CDR3 length is 16 residues. Per germline, CDR1 LNHDA and CDR2 SQIVND (reference sequence). Trimming removed 5 bases from V and 4 bases from J; junction bases left unmatched: 6. Written as DNA, the CDR3 is TGTGCCAGTAGTCCTAGCGGGAGGGCCAGGTACAATGAGCAGTTCTTC. Its protein product is CASSPSGRARYNEQFF. The full variable domain, completed using reference TRBV19 and TRBJ2-1, is DGGITQSPKYLFRKEGQNVTLSCEQNLNHDAMYWYRQDPGQGLRLIYYSQIVNDFQKGDIAEGYSVSREKKESFPLTVTSAQKNPTAFYLCASSPSGRARYNEQFFGPGTRLTVL.

This clonotype has at least ten counts. V usage is TRBV28 and J usage is TRBJ1-4; a weak D match, TRBD1 (5 bases). Trimming took 2 bases from V and 5 from J, leaving 6 bases between them. The germline gives CDR1 MDHEN, CDR2 SYDVKM. The CDR3 contains 13 residues. CDR3 sequence reads: CASSLAGNEKLFF. CDR3 nucleotide sequence: TGTGCCAGCAGTTTAGCAGGGAATGAAAAACTGTTTTTT.

This clonotype was counted at least ten times. The V and J genes are TRBV5-1 and TRBJ2-7, with D possibly being TRBD1 or TRBD2 (5 bases each). Germline V gene data show CDR1 as SGHRS and CDR2 as YFSETQ. The V and J ends lost 7 bases and 6 bases respectively, with 23 bases between them. The CDR3 has 15 residues. CDR3 DNA sequence: TGCGCCAGCCACGATCCGGGACGCTCAGCGAGCGAGCAGTACTTC. The encoded protein is CASHDPGRSASEQYF.

This clonotype has ten or more counts. The chain employs TRBV5-5 and TRBJ2-5; TRBD1 or TRBD2 may be the D gene (5 bases each). This CDR3 region has 15 residues. Per germline, CDR1 SGHKS and CDR2 YYEKEE (reference sequence). Trimming left V 3 bases short and J 4 bases short, with 16 bases between. The CDR3 DNA follows: TGTGCCAGCAGCTGGGGGACGTCCGCCGGAGAGACCCAGTACTTC. This codes for CASSWGTSAGETQYF.

The gene calls are TRBV24-1 and TRBJ2-2, with D maybe TRBD1 (5 bases). Germline CDR1 is KGHDR and CDR2 is SFDVKD. This CDR3 is 14 amino acids long. Trimming removed 1 base from V and 6 bases from J, with 8 bases in between. The CDR3 DNA is TGTGCCACCAGTGATTTCCAGGGTCCCGGGGAGCTGTTTTTT. Amino acid sequence: CATSDFQGPGELFF.

This clonotype was recorded at least ten times. The chain links TRBV27 to TRBJ1-2; 7 bases agree with TRBD1. The CDR3 sequence is 14 residues long. V gave up 2 bases and J gave up 6 bases; unmatched junction bases: 6. Per the germline V gene, CDR1 is MNHEY and CDR2 is SMNVEV (reference sequence). The CDR3 DNA reads as TGTGCCAGCAGTTTAAGGGGAGGGGGCGATGGCTACACCTTC. It yields the protein CASSLRGGGDGYTF.

This clonotype was counted ten times or more. The chain links TRBV7-2 to TRBJ2-3; 7 bases line up with TRBD2. The ends lost 5 bases at V and 4 bases at J; junction bases unmatched: 9. Germline assignment: CDR1 SGHTA and CDR2 FQGNSA. CDR3 size: 15 residues. The CDR3 DNA follows: TGTGCCAGCAGCCGCCGGGGGGAGATAGCAGATACGCAGTATTTT. Translated: CASSRRGEIADTQYF.

V usage is TRBV24-1 and J usage is TRBJ2-1; TRBD1 might be the D (5 bases). Per the germline V gene, CDR1 is KGHDR and CDR2 is SFDVKD. Trimming stripped 4 bases from V and 3 bases from J, with 15 bases between. The CDR3 totals 16 residues. CDR3 nucleotide sequence: TGTGCCACCAGTGAGAACACAGGTGTACTCTACAATGAGCAGTTCTTC. The encoded protein is CATSENTGVLYNEQFF.

There are many counts of this clonotype. This chain uses TRBV28 with TRBJ2-6; TRBD1 or TRBD2 may be the D gene (5 bases each). There are 18 residues in the CDR3. V lost 3 bases and J 2 bases, leaving 17 bases between the germline ends. Germline-derived CDR1 and CDR2 are MDHEN and SYDVKM. In DNA, the CDR3 is TGTGCCAGCAGTTTGGACTGGGGGAGAGGCACTGGGGCCAACGTCCTGACTTTC. As protein: CASSLDWGRGTGANVLTF. Full variable domain (missing parts from reference TRBV28 and TRBJ2-6): DVKVTQSSRYLVKRTGEKVFLECVQDMDHENMFWYRQDPGLGLRLIYFSYDVKMKEKGDIPEGYSVSREKKERFSLILESASTNQTSMYLCASSLDWGRGTGANVLTFGAGSRLTVL.

This clonotype was counted ten times or more. The chain recombines TRBV20-1 with TRBJ1-5, with D unresolved. Per the germline V gene, CDR1 is DFQATT and CDR2 is SNEGSKA (reference sequence). CDR3 length equals 14 residues. The ends were cut back, 3 bases at V and 0 bases at J, with 9 bases in the middle. The CDR3 bases are TGCAGTGCTAGTGTCGGGTATAGCAATCAGCCCCAGCATTTT. Translating it yields CSASVGYSNQPQHF.

The chain has TRBV7-2 and TRBJ2-1; the D is unclear. The CDR3 spans 13 residues. V was clipped by 4 bases and J by 0 bases, with 4 bases between them. Germline V gene data show CDR1 as SGHTA and CDR2 as FQGNSA. The CDR3 nucleotides are TGTGCCAGCAGCTGGAGCTCCTACAATGAGCAGTTCTTC. It codes for CASSWSSYNEQFF.